This T cell receptor beta chain was documented in a study of shared clonotypes between healthy human individuals. The overall study: Researchers drew samples from a couple of women and three men aged 18 to 49.

Looked up from germline, CDR1 is DFQATT and CDR2 is SNEGSKA (reference sequence). Trimming removed 6 bases at V and 6 bases at J, with 12 bases between. This CDR3 is 11 amino acids long. Each subset's genomic DNA was shared equally among a number of immunoSEQ plates. Clones were read by immunoSEQ multiplex PCR, and TCRdb kept only the in-frame ones, dropping some. The table includes approximately 530,000 clones, more than 95% detected once. The sequenced sample consisted of naive CD4+ T cells sorted from blood. Subset noted: CD45RA+ positively selected. This sequence was found in a woman under 40 in good health. This chain connects TRBV20-1 to TRBJ2-7; D gene ambiguous. CDR3 nucleotide sequence: TGCAGTGCCCCCACCGGTGGCGAGCAGTACTTC. Protein product: CSAPTGGEQYF.